This entry lists 30 T cell receptor beta chains sequenced from one sample in a study of blood T cell repertoires in COVID-19. The assay was immunoSEQ multiplex PCR, and TCRdb's table has in-frame clones only and misses some. This repertoire shows roughly 25,000 clones, around 85% found once; its top ten account for roughly three fifths. The specimen was peripheral blood. Source of these receptors: a woman aged 80 or older with acute or convalescent COVID-19.

The chain carries TRBV11-1 and TRBJ2-3; 8 bases match TRBD1. The CDR3 runs 14 residues. Looked up from germline, CDR1 is SGHAT and CDR2 is FQDESV (reference sequence). Germline trimming cut 5 bases from V and 1 base from J; bases unmatched to any gene: 2. CDR3: CASSPDRGTDTQYF. The CDR3 coding sequence is TGTGCCAGCAGCCCGGACAGGGGCACAGATACGCAGTATTTT.

The chain joins TRBV7-8 to TRBJ2-3, with 9 bases that match TRBD2. Germline V gives CDR1 SGHVS, CDR2 FQNEAQ. After removal of 5 bases from V and 6 bases from J, the junction contained 15 bases not matched to a gene. CDR3 size: 17 residues. The CDR3 sequence: CASSPPGGRGGLDTQYF. The CDR3 bases are TGTGCCAGCAGCCCGCCGGGAGGGCGGGGGGGTTTGGATACGCAGTATTTT.

V gene TRBV6-5 combines with J gene TRBJ2-7; D is perhaps TRBD1 (6 bases). The CDR3 length is 14 residues. The germline CDR1 and CDR2 sequences are MNHEY and SVGAGI. Trimming pared 7 bases from V and 2 bases from J, leaving 15 bases between. The CDR3 DNA is TGTGCCAGCACTTCCCGGGACATCACCTACGAGCAGTACTTC. This translates into CASTSRDITYEQYF.

This rearrangement joins TRBV5-4 to TRBJ2-2, with 9 bases matching TRBD1. This CDR3 region has 15 residues. V was clipped by 4 bases and J by 2 bases; unmatched bases: 3. Germline CDR1 is SGHNT and CDR2 is YYREEE (reference sequence). CDR3 nucleotides: TGTGCCAGCAGCCCGGGACAGGGAAACACCGGGGAGCTGTTTTTT. Its protein is CASSPGQGNTGELFF.

V is TRBV7-2 and J is TRBJ1-3; 9 bases are a match to TRBD1. V shed 5 bases, J shed 0 bases, and the junction held 5 bases outside the gene matches. This CDR3 is built from 16 residues. Germline loops: CDR1 SGHTA, CDR2 FQGNSA. The CDR3 DNA follows: TGTGCCAGCAGCCCGGACAGGGGATTCTCTGGAAACACCATATATTTT. Translation: CASSPDRGFSGNTIYF.

This clone came up a few times. The chain employs TRBV6-5 and TRBJ1-1, with 10 bases that match TRBD1. The V gene end was trimmed by 7 bases and the J gene end by 5 bases; junction bases not matched to a gene: 10. Germline V CDR1 and CDR2: MNHEY, SVGAGI. The CDR3 is made up of 15 amino acids. CDR3 DNA sequence: TGTGCCAGCACAACCGGTGGGACAGGGGAAACTGAAGCTTTCTTT. Protein sequence: CASTTGGTGETEAFF.

The V call is TRBV5-6, the J call TRBJ2-7; 9 bases agree with TRBD2. CDR3 length: 15 amino acids. V was clipped by 5 bases and J by 7 bases; unmatched bases: 13. From germline, CDR1 is SGHDT and CDR2 YYEEEE. The CDR3, as DNA: TGTGCCAGCAGGTTAAGGTTAGCGGGAGCACAGGAGCAGTACTTC. Translated: CASRLRLAGAQEQYF.

This clone was picked up one time. The chain is built from TRBV7-2 and TRBJ2-1; D is possibly TRBD2 (5 bases). CDR3 length: 16 amino acids. V was trimmed by 3 bases and J by 7 bases, leaving 19 bases between them. Looked up from germline, CDR1 is SGHTA and CDR2 is FQGNSA. The CDR3 loop reads CASSLSRGSVWNEQFF. In nucleotides, the CDR3 is TGTGCCAGCAGCTTGAGTCGAGGGTCTGTTTGGAATGAGCAGTTCTTC.

This chain links TRBV5-1 with TRBJ1-1, with D maybe TRBD1 (6 bases). The germline CDR1 and CDR2 sequences are SGHRS and YFSETQ. This CDR3 has 13 amino acids. Trimming pared 4 bases from V and 1 base from J, leaving 8 bases between. CDR3 DNA: TGCGCCAGCAGCCCGACAGGGAACACTGAAGCTTTCTTT. It translates to CASSPTGNTEAFF.

This chain links TRBV9 with TRBJ1-1; D may be TRBD1 (5 bases). Germline loops: CDR1 SGDLS, CDR2 YYNGEE. The CDR3 contains 14 residues. Between the trimmed V and J ends, which lost 7 bases and 1 base, there was a span of 14 bases. The CDR3 protein is CASSSRTQNTEAFF. The DNA for the CDR3 is TGTGCCAGCTCCTCGCGGACACAGAACACTGAAGCTTTCTTT.

This clone was detected once. V is TRBV18 and J is TRBJ2-2; TRBD1 matches at 7 bases. V lost 3 bases to trimming and J lost 7 bases; unmatched junction nucleotides: 5. Germline lookup yields CDR1 KGHSH and CDR2 LQKENI. The CDR3 is 14 residues long. The CDR3 here is CASSPTGTDGELFF. In nucleotides, the CDR3 is TGTGCCAGCTCACCCACGGGGACAGACGGGGAGCTGTTTTTT.

V and J are TRBV19 and TRBJ2-3, with D possibly matching TRBD2 (7 bases). The V end lost 1 base, the J end lost 2 bases, and 10 bases lay between the germline ends. The CDR3 length is 15 residues. Germline V lookup: CDR1 LNHDA, CDR2 SQIVND (reference sequence). The CDR3 reads CASSIVGGPTDTQYF. As DNA, the CDR3 is TGTGCCAGTAGTATAGTGGGGGGGCCCACAGATACGCAGTATTTT.

This rearrangement joins TRBV5-8 to TRBJ2-2; 7 bases agree with TRBD1. J lost 8 bases, V lost 8 bases, and 9 bases had no gene match. This CDR3 spans 13 amino acids. Germline loops: CDR1 SGHTS, CDR2 YDEGEE. The CDR3 here is CARIATGVGELFF. CDR3 nucleotides: TGTGCCAGAATCGCAACAGGGGTTGGGGAGCTGTTTTTT.

This clone was seen a handful of times. The chain is built from TRBV5-1 and TRBJ1-1; D not resolved. Trimming left V 0 bases short and J 0 bases short, with 6 bases between. This CDR3 region has 14 residues. The germline gives CDR1 SGHRS, CDR2 YFSETQ. This chain's CDR3 is CASSLDSMNTEAFF. CDR3 bases: TGCGCCAGCAGCTTGGACAGCATGAACACTGAAGCTTTCTTT.

This chain uses TRBV5-1 with TRBJ1-1; 7 bases are a match to TRBD1. This CDR3 comprises 16 residues. Per the germline V gene, CDR1 is SGHRS and CDR2 is YFSETQ. The junction had 10 bases not matched to a gene; V was cut back by 4 bases and J by 1 base. The CDR3 region has the DNA TGCGCCAGCAGCCTCCGACAGGGAGGCAGGAACACTGAAGCTTTCTTT. Residues: CASSLRQGGRNTEAFF.

The DNA for the CDR3 is TGTGCCAGCAGTGCGGGGGGGCATGGGGAGACCCAGTACTTC. This codes for CASSAGGHGETQYF. The genes are TRBV5-6 and TRBJ2-5; TRBD2 matches 9 bases. This CDR3 is 14 amino acids long. Trimming removed 5 bases from V and 5 bases from J; junction bases left unmatched: 7. The germline CDR1 and CDR2 sequences are SGHDT and YYEEEE. Together with reference TRBV5-6 and TRBJ2-5, the CDR3 gives the full variable domain: DAGVTQSPTHLIKTRGQQVTLRCSPKSGHDTVSWYQQALGQGPQFIFQYYEEEERQRGNFPDRFSGHQFPNYSSELNVNALLLGDSALYLCASSAGGHGETQYFGPGTRLLVL.

This rearrangement joins TRBV5-1 to TRBJ1-1, with TRBD1 matching over 10 bases. V trimming: 4 bases; J trimming: 10 bases; junction bases outside the gene matches: 10. Germline loops: CDR1 SGHRS, CDR2 YFSETQ. The length of the CDR3 is 14 residues. Here the CDR3 reads CASSPTTGGASAFF. Written as DNA, the CDR3 is TGCGCCAGCAGCCCGACGACAGGGGGCGCCTCAGCTTTCTTT.

This chain connects TRBV19 to TRBJ2-7; tentatively, D is TRBD1 (5 bases). The CDR3 contains 16 residues. CDR1 and CDR2 (germline): LNHDA, SQIVND (reference sequence). V lost 1 base and J 5 bases, leaving 18 bases between the germline ends. For the CDR3, the DNA is TGTGCCAGTAGTATAGGCGTCGGGCAGGGTTCCGACGAGCAGTACTTC. Amino acid sequence: CASSIGVGQGSDEQYF. The full variable domain, completed using reference TRBV19 and TRBJ2-7, is DGGITQSPKYLFRKEGQNVTLSCEQNLNHDAMYWYRQDPGQGLRLIYYSQIVNDFQKGDIAEGYSVSREKKESFPLTVTSAQKNPTAFYLCASSIGVGQGSDEQYFGPGTRLTVT.

The chain is built from TRBV3-1 (or the pseudogene TRBV3-2) and TRBJ1-6; no clear D. Germline V gives CDR1 LGHDT, CDR2 YNNKEL (reference sequence). The CDR3 runs 13 residues. The V gene lost 3 bases and the J gene lost 7 bases, with 7 bases spanning the gap. The CDR3 sequence: CASSQIENSPLHF. The CDR3 DNA sequence: TGTGCCAGCAGCCAGATAGAAAATTCACCCCTCCACTTT.

This clone was found once. The chain combines TRBV30 with TRBJ1-2; 7 bases fit TRBD1. This CDR3 contains 13 residues. CDR1 is GTSNPN, CDR2 SVGIG, per germline (reference sequence). The junction had 7 bases not matched to a gene; V was cut back by 5 bases and J by 4 bases. CDR3 DNA sequence: TGTGCCTGGGCGGACTCAGGGGGCTATGGCTACACCTTC. Translating it yields CAWADSGGYGYTF. Full variable domain (rest looked up from reference TRBV30 and TRBJ1-2): SQTIHQWPATLVQPVGSPLSLECTVEGTSNPNLYWYRQAAGRGLQLLFYSVGIGQISSEVPQNLSASRPQDRQFILSSKKLLLSDSGFYLCAWADSGGYGYTFGSGTRLTVV.

The rearrangement links TRBV4-3 to TRBJ2-3; 11 bases align to TRBD2. V lost 1 base, J lost 5 bases, and 5 bases stayed unmatched. Looked up from germline, CDR1 is LGHNA and CDR2 is YSLEER. The CDR3 is 16 amino acids. The DNA of the CDR3 is TGCGCCAGCAGCCAAGTAGCGGGAGGGCCAGGAGATACGCAGTATTTT. Its protein product is CASSQVAGGPGDTQYF.

The CDR3 DNA follows: TGCGCCAGCAGCTTACAGGGGAGAGAGACCCAGTACTTC. Protein sequence: CASSLQGRETQYF. J is TRBJ2-5 and V is TRBV5-1; 7 nucleotides agree with TRBD1. V shed 2 bases and J 4 bases; nucleotides not matched to a gene: 2. Germline CDR1 reads SGHRS; CDR2 reads YFSETQ. The CDR3 totals 13 residues.

The table lists this clone with a few counts. The chain has TRBV19 and TRBJ1-4; unclear D gene. The CDR3 consists of 15 residues. V lost 5 bases and J lost 2, with 12 bases in between. Germline CDR1 is LNHDA and CDR2 is SQIVND (reference sequence). The CDR3 protein is CASSPAGVTNEKLFF. The CDR3 DNA is TGTGCCAGTAGTCCGGCCGGGGTGACTAATGAAAAACTGTTTTTT.

The chain is built from TRBV25-1 and TRBJ1-4; D is perhaps TRBD1 (5 bases). From germline, CDR1 is MGHDK and CDR2 SYGVNS. V lost 2 bases, J lost 8 bases, and 12 bases lay in between. The CDR3 has 14 amino acids. CDR3 region: CASSEAGSGEKLFF. The CDR3 DNA follows: TGTGCCAGCAGTGAAGCAGGGTCAGGGGAAAAACTGTTTTTT.

The rearrangement links TRBV13 to TRBJ1-6, with 7 bases matching TRBD1. V lost 6 bases to trimming and J lost 8 bases; unmatched junction nucleotides: 10. The germline V gene encodes CDR1 PRHDT and CDR2 FYEKMQ (reference sequence). This CDR3 has 15 residues. The CDR3 DNA reads TGTGCCAGCAGGAGGTTAGGGACAGATTATTCACCCCTCCACTTT. Amino acids: CASRRLGTDYSPLHF.

This chain connects TRBV6-5 to TRBJ1-6; the D gene is possibly TRBD1 (5 bases). The V and J ends lost 4 bases and 10 bases respectively, with 14 bases between them. This CDR3 contains 14 residues. Germline assignment: CDR1 MNHEY and CDR2 SVGAGI. CDR3 region: CASSLAAGESPLHF. Written as DNA, the CDR3 is TGTGCCAGCAGTTTGGCCGCGGGGGAATCACCCCTCCACTTT.

The CDR3 nucleotides are TGCAGCGTTGGTGAAGCGGGCAGTTTGGAGACCCAGTACTTC. Translated: CSVGEAGSLETQYF. The chain recombines TRBV29-1 with TRBJ2-5; D perhaps matches TRBD2 (6 bases). V shed 4 bases and J shed 5 bases, with 17 bases lying between them. The CDR3 is 14 residues long. Germline V gives CDR1 SQVTM, CDR2 ANQGSEA.

Note on this clone: Given the absence of the conserved phenylalanine or tryptophan at the CDR3 end, a read error is likely. Because the CDR3's place on the DNA is in doubt, the DNA is left out and the CDR3 is given as listed by TCRdb. The V call is TRBV5-4, the J call TRBJ2-7; no check of the table's D call, TRBD2, against the DNA was made. The CDR3 contains 12 residues when both ends are counted. Per the germline V gene, CDR1 is SGHNT and CDR2 is YYREEE (reference sequence). The CDR3 is CASSLAGGVRSL.

V gene TRBV5-1 combines with J gene TRBJ1-1; no firm D call. Trimming stripped 2 bases from V and 0 bases from J, with 11 bases between. CDR3 length equals 15 residues. Germline V lookup: CDR1 SGHRS, CDR2 YFSETQ. CDR3 DNA: TGCGCCAGCAGCTTATCCCCTCAGATGAACACTGAAGCTTTCTTT. Amino acids: CASSLSPQMNTEAFF.

The chain is built from TRBV5-1 and TRBJ1-4, with D unresolved. The germline V gene encodes CDR1 SGHRS and CDR2 YFSETQ. V gave up 0 bases and J gave up 5 bases, with 5 bases separating them. The CDR3 length is 13 residues. The CDR3 sequence is CASSLDGNEKLFF. CDR3 nucleotide sequence: TGCGCCAGCAGCTTGGACGGGAATGAAAAACTGTTTTTT.